The entry below describes one TCR beta chain. Its antigen is undetermined. This entry comes from a study of OX40 agonist ivuxolimab in advanced cancers. About the research overall: The group had a mean age of around 60 years, ranged from roughly 23 to 79, and was less than 85% male.

Profiled with immunoSEQ multiplex PCR; TCRdb holds only in-frame clones, not every one. This sample has around 94,000 clones, with about nine tenths found just once. Study results and caveats: Also present in some nonresponders was a low level of normalized T-cell clonal expansion.

Germline V gene sequence: CDR1 LNHDA, CDR2 SQIVND (reference sequence). This CDR3 region has 17 residues. After removal of 3 bases from V and 4 bases from J, the junction contained 5 bases not matched to a gene. The material was CD4+ or CD8+ T cells sorted from blood, obtained in a trial of the OX40 agonist ivuxolimab. The clonotype comes from an adult with an advanced solid tumor such as melanoma, head and neck, liver or kidney cancer. J is TRBJ2-3 and V is TRBV19, with 15 bases fitting TRBD2. The CDR3 DNA is TGTGCCAGTAGTATTCCCGGGACTAGCGGGGGGTCAGATACGCAGTATTTT. The encoded protein is CASSIPGTSGGSDTQYF. Full variable domain (missing parts from reference TRBV19 and TRBJ2-3): DGGITQSPKYLFRKEGQNVTLSCEQNLNHDAMYWYRQDPGQGLRLIYYSQIVNDFQKGDIAEGYSVSREKKESFPLTVTSAQKNPTAFYLCASSIPGTSGGSDTQYFGPGTRLTVL.